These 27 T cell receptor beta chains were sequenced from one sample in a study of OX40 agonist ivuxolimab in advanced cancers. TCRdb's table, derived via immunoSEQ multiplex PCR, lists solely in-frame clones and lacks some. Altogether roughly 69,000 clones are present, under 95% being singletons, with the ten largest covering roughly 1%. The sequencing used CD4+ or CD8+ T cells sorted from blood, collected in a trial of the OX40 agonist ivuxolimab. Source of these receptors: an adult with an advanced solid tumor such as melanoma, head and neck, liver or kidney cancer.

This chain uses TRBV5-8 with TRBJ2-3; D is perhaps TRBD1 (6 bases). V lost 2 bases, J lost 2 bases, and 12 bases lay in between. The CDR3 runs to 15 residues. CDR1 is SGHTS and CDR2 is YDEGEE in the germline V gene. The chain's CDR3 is CASSLWGQITDTQYF. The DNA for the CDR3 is TGTGCCAGCAGCTTATGGGGGCAGATCACAGATACGCAGTATTTT.

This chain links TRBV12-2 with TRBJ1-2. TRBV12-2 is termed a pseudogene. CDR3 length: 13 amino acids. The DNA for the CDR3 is TGTGCAAGTCGCCCACCACGGTTAGGTGGCTACACCTTC. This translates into CASRPPRLGGYTF.

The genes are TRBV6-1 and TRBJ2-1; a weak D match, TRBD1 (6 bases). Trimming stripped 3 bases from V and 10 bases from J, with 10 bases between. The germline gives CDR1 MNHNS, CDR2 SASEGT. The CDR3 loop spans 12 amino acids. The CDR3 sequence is CASSEIRGEQFF. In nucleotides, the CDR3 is TGTGCCAGCAGTGAGATAAGGGGGGAGCAGTTCTTC.

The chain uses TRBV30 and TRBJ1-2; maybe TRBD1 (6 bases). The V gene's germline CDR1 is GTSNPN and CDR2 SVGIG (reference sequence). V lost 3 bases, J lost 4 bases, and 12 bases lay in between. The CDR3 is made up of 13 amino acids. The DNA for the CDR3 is TGTGCCTGGAGGCCACAGGGCGGCTATGGCTACACCTTC. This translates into CAWRPQGGYGYTF.

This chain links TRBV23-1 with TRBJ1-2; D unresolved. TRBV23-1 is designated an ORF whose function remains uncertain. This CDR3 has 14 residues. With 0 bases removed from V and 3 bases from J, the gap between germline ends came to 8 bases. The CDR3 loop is CASSQSLTHYGYTF. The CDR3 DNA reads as TGCGCCAGCAGTCAATCGCTGACTCACTATGGCTACACCTTC.

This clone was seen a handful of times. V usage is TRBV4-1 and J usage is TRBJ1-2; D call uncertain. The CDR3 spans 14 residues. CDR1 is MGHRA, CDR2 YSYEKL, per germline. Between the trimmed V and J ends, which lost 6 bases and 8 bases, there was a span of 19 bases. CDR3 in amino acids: CASSSRSVERGYTF. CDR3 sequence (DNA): TGCGCCAGCAGTTCCAGGTCCGTTGAGAGGGGCTACACCTTC.

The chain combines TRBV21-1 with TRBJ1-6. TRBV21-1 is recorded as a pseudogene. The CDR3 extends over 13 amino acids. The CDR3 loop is CASSKVRYSPLHF. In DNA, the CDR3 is TGTGCCAGCAGCAAAGTGAGGTATTCACCCCTCCACTTT.

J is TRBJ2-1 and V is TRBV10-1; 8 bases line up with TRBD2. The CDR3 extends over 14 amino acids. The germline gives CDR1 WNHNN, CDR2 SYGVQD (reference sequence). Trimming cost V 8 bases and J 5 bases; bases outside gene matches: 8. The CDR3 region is CASRGGPPDNEQFF. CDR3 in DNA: TGCGCCAGCCGGGGGGGACCCCCGGACAATGAGCAGTTCTTC.

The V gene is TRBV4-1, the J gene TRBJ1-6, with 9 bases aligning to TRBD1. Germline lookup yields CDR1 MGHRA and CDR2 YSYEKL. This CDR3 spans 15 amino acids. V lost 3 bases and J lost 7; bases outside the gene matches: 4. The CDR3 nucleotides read TGCGCCAGCAGCCAGGGGACAGGGAGGAATTCACCCCTCCACTTT. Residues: CASSQGTGRNSPLHF.

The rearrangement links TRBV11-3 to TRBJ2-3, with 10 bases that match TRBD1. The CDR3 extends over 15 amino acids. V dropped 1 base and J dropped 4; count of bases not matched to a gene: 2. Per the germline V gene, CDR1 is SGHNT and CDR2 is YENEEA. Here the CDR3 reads CASSLGQGAADTQYF. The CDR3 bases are TGTGCCAGCAGCTTAGGACAGGGGGCGGCAGATACGCAGTATTTT.

The DNA for the CDR3 is TGCAGCGTTGACGCGGGGCGAGCTTTCTTT. As protein: CSVDAGRAFF. The V gene is TRBV29-1, the J gene TRBJ1-1; D might be TRBD1 (5 bases). The CDR3 runs to 10 residues. Trimming stripped 3 bases from V and 10 bases from J, with 9 bases between. Per germline, CDR1 SQVTM and CDR2 ANQGSEA.

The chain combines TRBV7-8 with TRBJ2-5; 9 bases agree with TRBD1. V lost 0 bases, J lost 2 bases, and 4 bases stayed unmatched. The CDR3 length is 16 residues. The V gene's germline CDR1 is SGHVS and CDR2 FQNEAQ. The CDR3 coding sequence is TGTGCCAGCAGCTTAGCAGCCGACAGGGGGCAAGAGACCCAGTACTTC. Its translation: CASSLAADRGQETQYF.

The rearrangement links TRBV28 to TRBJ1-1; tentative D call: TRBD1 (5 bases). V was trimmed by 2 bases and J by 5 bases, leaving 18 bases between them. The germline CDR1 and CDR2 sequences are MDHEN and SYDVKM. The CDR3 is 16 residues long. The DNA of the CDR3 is TGTGCCAGCAGTTTAGATTCTGGAGGGGAGGAAACTGAAGCTTTCTTT. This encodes CASSLDSGGEETEAFF.

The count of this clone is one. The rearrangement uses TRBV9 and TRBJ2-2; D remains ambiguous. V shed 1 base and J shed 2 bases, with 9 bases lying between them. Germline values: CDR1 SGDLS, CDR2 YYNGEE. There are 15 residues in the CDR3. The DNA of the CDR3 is TGTGCCAGCAGCGTACAGTCCCTAAACACCGGGGAGCTGTTTTTT. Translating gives CASSVQSLNTGELFF. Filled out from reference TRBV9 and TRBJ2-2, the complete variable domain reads DSGVTQTPKHLITATGQRVTLRCSPRSGDLSVYWYQQSLDQGLQFLIQYYNGEERAKGNILERFSAQQFPDLHSELNLSSLELGDSALYFCASSVQSLNTGELFFGEGSRLTVL.

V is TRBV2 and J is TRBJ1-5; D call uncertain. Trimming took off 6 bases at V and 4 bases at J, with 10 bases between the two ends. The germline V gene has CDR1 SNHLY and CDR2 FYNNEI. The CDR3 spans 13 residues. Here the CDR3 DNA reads TGTGCCAGCAGCCGGGTAAAGAATCAGCCCCAGCATTTT. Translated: CASSRVKNQPQHF. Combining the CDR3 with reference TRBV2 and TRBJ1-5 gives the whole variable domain EPEVTQTPSHQVTQMGQEVILRCVPISNHLYFYWYRQILGQKVEFLVSFYNNEISEKSEIFDDQFSVERPDGSNFTLKIRSTKLEDSAMYFCASSRVKNQPQHFGDGTRLSIL.

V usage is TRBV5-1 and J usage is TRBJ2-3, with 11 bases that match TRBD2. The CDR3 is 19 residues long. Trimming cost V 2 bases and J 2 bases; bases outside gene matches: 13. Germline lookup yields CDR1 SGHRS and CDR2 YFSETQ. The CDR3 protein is CASSFGLAGGRRDTDTQYF. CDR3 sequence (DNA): TGCGCCAGCAGCTTCGGGCTAGCGGGGGGCCGACGAGACACAGATACGCAGTATTTT.

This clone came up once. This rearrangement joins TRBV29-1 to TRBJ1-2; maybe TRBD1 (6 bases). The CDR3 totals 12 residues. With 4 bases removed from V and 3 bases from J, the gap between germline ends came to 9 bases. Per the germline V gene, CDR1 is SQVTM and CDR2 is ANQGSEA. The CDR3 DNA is TGCAGCGTTGCCCCAGGGGACTATGGCTACACCTTC. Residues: CSVAPGDYGYTF. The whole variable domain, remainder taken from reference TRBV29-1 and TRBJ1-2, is SAVISQKPSRDICQRGTSLTIQCQVDSQVTMMFWYRQQPGQSLTLIATANQGSEATYESGFVIDKFPISRPNLTFSTLTVSNMSPEDSSIYLCSVAPGDYGYTFGSGTRLTVV.

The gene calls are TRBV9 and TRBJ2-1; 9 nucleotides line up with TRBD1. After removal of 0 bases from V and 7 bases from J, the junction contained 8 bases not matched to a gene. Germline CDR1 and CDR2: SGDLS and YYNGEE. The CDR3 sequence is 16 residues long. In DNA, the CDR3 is TGTGCCAGCAGCGTAGCCGGGACAGGGAATGGAAATGAGCAGTTCTTC. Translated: CASSVAGTGNGNEQFF. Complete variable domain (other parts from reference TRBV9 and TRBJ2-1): DSGVTQTPKHLITATGQRVTLRCSPRSGDLSVYWYQQSLDQGLQFLIQYYNGEERAKGNILERFSAQQFPDLHSELNLSSLELGDSALYFCASSVAGTGNGNEQFFGPGTRLTVL.

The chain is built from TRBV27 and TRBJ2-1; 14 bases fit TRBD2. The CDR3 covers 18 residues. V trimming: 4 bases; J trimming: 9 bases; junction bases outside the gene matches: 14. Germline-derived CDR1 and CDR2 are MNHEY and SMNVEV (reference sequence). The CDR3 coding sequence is TGTGCCAGCAGTTCCGACCTCCCCGGGACTAGCGGGAGAGGTGAGCAGTTCTTC. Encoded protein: CASSSDLPGTSGRGEQFF.

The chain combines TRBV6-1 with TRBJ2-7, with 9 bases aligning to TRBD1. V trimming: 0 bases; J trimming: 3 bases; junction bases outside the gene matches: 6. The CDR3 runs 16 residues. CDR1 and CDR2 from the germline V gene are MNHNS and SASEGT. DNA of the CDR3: TGTGCCAGCAGTGAAGCGGACGAGGGACAGGGCTACGAGCAGTACTTC. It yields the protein CASSEADEGQGYEQYF.

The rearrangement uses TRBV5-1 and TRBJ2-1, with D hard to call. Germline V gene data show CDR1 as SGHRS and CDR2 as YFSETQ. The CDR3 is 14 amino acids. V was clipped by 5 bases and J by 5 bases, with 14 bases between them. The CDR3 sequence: CASRIGVVHNEQFF. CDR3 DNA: TGCGCCAGCAGGATCGGTGTAGTCCACAATGAGCAGTTCTTC. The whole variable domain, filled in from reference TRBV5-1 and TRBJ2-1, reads KAGVTQTPRYLIKTRGQQVTLSCSPISGHRSVSWYQQTPGQGLQFLFEYFSETQRNKGNFPGRFSGRQFSNSRSEMNVSTLELGDSALYLCASRIGVVHNEQFFGPGTRLTVL.

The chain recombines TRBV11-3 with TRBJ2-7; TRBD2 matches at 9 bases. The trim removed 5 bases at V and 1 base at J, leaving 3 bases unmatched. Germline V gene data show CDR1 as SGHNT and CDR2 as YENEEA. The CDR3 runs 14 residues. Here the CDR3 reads CASSPSGTSYEQYF. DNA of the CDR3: TGTGCCAGCAGCCCTAGCGGGACGTCCTACGAGCAGTACTTC. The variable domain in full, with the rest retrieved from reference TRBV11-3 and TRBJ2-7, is EAGVVQSPRYKIIEKKQPVAFWCNPISGHNTLYWYLQNLGQGPELLIRYENEEAVDDSQLPKDRFSAERLKGVDSTLKIQPAELGDSAVYLCASSPSGTSYEQYFGPGTRLTVT.

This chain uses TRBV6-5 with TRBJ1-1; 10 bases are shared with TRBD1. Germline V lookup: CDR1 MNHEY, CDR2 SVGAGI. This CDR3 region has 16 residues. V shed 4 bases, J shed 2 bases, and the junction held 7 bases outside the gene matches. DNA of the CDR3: TGTGCCAGCAGTTCCTCCTGGACAGGGGGTAACACTGAAGCTTTCTTT. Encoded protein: CASSSSWTGGNTEAFF.

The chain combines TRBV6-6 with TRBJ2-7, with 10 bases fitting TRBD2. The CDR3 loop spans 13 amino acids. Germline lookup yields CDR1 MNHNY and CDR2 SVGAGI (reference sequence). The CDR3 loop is CASRPSGGYEQYF. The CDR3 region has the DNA TGTGCGAGCCGGCCTAGCGGGGGCTACGAGCAGTACTTC.

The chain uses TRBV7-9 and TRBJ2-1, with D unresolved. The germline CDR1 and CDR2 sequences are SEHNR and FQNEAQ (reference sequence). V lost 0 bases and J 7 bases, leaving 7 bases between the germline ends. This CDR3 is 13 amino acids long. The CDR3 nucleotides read TGTGCCAGCAGCTTAGCGGGCGGTAATGAGCAGTTCTTC. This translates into CASSLAGGNEQFF.

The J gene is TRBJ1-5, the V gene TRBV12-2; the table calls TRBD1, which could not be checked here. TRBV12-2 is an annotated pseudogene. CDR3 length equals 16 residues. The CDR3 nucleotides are TGTGCAAGTCACGAGGAGGGACAGGCGAAAGATCAGCCCCAGCATTTT. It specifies CASHEEGQAKDQPQHF.

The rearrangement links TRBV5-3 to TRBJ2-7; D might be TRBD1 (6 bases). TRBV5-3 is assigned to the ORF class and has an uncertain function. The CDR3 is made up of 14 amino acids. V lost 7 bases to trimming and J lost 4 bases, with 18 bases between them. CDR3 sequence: CARHHRVQVYEQYF. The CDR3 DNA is TGTGCCAGACACCACAGGGTTCAGGTTTACGAGCAGTACTTC.